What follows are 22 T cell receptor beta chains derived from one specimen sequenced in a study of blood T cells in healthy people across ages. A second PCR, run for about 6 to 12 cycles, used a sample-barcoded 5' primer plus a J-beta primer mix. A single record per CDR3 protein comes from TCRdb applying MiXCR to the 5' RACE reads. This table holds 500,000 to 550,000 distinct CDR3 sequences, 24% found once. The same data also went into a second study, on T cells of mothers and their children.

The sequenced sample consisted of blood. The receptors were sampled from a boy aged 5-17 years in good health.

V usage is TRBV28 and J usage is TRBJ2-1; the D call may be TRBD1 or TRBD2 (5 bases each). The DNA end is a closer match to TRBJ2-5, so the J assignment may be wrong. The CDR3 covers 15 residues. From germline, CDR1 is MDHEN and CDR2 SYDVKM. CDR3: CASSPGTVGQETQYF. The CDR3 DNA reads TGTGCCAGCAGTCCGGGGACGGTGGGGCAAGAGACCCAGTACTTC.

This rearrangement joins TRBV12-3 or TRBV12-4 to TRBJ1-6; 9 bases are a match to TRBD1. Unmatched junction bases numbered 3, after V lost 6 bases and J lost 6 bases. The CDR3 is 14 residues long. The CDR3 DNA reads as TGTGCCAGCAGGGGACAGGGTCTTAATTCACCCCTCCACTTT. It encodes CASRGQGLNSPLHF.

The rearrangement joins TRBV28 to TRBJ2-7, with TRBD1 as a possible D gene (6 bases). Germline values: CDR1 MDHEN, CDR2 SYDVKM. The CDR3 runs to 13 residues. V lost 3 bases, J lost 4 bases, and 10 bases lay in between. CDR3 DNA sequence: TGTGCCAGCAGTTTTAGCAGGGGTTACGAGCAGTACTTC. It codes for CASSFSRGYEQYF.

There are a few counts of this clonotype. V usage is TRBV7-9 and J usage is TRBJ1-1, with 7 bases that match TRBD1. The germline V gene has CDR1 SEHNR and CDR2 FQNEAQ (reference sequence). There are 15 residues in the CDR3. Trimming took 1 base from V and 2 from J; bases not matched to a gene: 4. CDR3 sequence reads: CASSLGKGANTEAFF. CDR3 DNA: TGTGCCAGCAGCTTAGGGAAGGGGGCAAACACTGAAGCTTTCTTT. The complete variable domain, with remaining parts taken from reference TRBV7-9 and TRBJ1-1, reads DTGVSQNPRHKITKRGQNVTFRCDPISEHNRLYWYRQTLGQGPEFLTYFQNEAQLEKSRLLSDRFSAERPKGSFSTLEIQRTEQGDSAMYLCASSLGKGANTEAFFGQGTRLTVV.

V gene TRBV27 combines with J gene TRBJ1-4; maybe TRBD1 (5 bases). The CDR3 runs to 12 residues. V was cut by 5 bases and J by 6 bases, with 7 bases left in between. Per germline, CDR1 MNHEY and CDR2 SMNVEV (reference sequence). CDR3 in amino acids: CASSDRDEKLFF. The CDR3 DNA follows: TGTGCCAGCAGTGACAGAGATGAAAAACTGTTTTTT.

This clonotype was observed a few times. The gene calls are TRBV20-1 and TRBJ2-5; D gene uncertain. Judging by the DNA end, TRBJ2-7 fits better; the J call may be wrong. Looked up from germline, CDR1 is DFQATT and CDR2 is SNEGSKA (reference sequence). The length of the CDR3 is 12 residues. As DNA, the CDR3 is TGCAGTGCTAGAGACCGATTCTACGAGCAGTACTTC. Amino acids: CSARDRFYEQYF.

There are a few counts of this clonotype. CDR3 residues: CSARGTVSQPQHF. CDR3 bases: TGCAGTGCTAGGGGGACAGTCAGTCAGCCCCAGCATTTT. This chain uses TRBV20-1 with TRBJ1-5; 7 bases fit TRBD1. The CDR3 extends over 13 amino acids. V shed 3 bases, J shed 6 bases, and the junction held 5 bases outside the gene matches. From germline, CDR1 is DFQATT and CDR2 SNEGSKA (reference sequence).

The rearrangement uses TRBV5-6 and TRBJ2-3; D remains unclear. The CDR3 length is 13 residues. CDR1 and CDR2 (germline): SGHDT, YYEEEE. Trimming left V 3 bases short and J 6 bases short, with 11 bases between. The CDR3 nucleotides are TGTGCCAGCAGCTCTGACCTCACCGATACGCAGTATTTT. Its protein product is CASSSDLTDTQYF. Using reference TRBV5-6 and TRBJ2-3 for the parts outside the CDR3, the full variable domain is DAGVTQSPTHLIKTRGQQVTLRCSPKSGHDTVSWYQQALGQGPQFIFQYYEEEERQRGNFPDRFSGHQFPNYSSELNVNALLLGDSALYLCASSSDLTDTQYFGPGTRLTVL.

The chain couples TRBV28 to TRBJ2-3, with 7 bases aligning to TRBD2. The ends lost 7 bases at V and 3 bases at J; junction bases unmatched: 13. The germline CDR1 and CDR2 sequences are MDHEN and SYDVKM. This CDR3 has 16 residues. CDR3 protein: CASTLGTGGITDTQYF. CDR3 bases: TGTGCCAGCACCCTAGGAACCGGGGGGATTACAGATACGCAGTATTTT. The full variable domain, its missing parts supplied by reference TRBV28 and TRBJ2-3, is DVKVTQSSRYLVKRTGEKVFLECVQDMDHENMFWYRQDPGLGLRLIYFSYDVKMKEKGDIPEGYSVSREKKERFSLILESASTNQTSMYLCASTLGTGGITDTQYFGPGTRLTVL.

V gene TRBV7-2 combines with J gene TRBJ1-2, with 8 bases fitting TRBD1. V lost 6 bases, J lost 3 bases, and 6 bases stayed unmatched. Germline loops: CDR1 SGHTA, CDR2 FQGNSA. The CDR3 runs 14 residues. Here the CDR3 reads CASSRATGDYGYTF. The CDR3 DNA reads TGTGCCAGCAGTCGAGCGACAGGGGACTATGGCTACACCTTC.

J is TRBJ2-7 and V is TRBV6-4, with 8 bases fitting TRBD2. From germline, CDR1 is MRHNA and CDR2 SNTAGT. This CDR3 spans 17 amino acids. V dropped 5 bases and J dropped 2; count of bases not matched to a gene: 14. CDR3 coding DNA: TGTGCCAGCAGTAGCGGGACCGGGACTAGGAGGGCCTACGAGCAGTACTTC. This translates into CASSSGTGTRRAYEQYF.

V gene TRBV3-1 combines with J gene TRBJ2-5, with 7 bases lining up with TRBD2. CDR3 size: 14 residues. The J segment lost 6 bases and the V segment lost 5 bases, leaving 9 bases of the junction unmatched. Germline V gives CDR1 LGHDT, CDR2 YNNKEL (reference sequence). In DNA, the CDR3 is TGTGCCAGCAGCAACCGACTAGCCGGAAAGACCCAGTACTTC. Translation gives CASSNRLAGKTQYF.

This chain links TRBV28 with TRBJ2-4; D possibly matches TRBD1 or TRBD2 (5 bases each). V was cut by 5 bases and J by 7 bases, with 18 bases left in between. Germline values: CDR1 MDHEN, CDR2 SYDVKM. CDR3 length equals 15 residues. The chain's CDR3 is CASSPGTDTKNIQYF. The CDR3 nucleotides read TGTGCCAGCAGTCCCGGGACGGACACAAAGAACATTCAGTACTTC.

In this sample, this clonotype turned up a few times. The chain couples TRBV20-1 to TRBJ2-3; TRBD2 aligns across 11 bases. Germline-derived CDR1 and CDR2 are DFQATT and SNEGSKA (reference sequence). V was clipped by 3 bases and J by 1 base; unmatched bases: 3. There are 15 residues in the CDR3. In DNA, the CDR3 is TGCAGTGCTAGCGGGACTAGCGGTGGCACAGATACGCAGTATTTT. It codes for CSASGTSGGTDTQYF.

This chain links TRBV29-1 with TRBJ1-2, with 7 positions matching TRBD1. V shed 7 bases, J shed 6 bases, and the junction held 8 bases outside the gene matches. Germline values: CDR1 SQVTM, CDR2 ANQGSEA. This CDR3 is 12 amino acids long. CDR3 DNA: TGCAGCGCCGCCGGGACAGAGAATGGCTACACCTTC. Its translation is CSAAGTENGYTF.

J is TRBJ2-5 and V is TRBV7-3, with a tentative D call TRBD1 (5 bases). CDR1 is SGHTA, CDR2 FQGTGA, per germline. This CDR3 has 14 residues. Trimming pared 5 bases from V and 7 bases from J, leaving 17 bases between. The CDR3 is CASSPQVSRGTQYF. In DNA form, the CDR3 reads TGTGCCAGCAGCCCCCAGGTCTCAAGGGGGACCCAGTACTTC. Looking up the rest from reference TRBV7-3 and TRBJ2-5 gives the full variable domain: GAGVSQTPSNKVTEKGKYVELRCDPISGHTALYWYRQSLGQGPEFLIYFQGTGAADDSGLPNDRFFAVRPEGSVSTLKIQRTERGDSAVYLCASSPQVSRGTQYFGPGTRLLVL.

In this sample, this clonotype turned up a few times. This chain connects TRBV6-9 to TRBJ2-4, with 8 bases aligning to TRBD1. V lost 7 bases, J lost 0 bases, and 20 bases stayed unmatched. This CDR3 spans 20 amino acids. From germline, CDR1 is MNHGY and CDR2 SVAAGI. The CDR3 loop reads CASIICAGQGFSLAKNIQYF. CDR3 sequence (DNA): TGTGCCAGCATTATATGTGCCGGACAGGGATTTTCACTAGCCAAAAACATTCAGTACTTC.

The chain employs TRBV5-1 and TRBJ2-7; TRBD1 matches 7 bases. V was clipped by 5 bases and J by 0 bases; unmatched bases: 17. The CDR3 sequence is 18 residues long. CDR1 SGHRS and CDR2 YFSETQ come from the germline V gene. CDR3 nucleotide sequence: TGCGCCAGCAGGTCGTCCTCGAGAGGGACAGACGTCTCCTACGAGCAGTACTTC. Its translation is CASRSSSRGTDVSYEQYF. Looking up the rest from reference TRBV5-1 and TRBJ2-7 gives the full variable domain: KAGVTQTPRYLIKTRGQQVTLSCSPISGHRSVSWYQQTPGQGLQFLFEYFSETQRNKGNFPGRFSGRQFSNSRSEMNVSTLELGDSALYLCASRSSSRGTDVSYEQYFGPGTRLTVT.

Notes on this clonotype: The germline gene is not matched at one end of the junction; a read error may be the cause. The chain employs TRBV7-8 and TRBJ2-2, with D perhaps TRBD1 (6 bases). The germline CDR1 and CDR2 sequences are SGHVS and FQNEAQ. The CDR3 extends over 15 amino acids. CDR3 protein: CASSLITGIAGALFF. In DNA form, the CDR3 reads TGTGCCAGCAGCTTAATCACAGGGATCGCCGGGGCGCTGTTTTTT.

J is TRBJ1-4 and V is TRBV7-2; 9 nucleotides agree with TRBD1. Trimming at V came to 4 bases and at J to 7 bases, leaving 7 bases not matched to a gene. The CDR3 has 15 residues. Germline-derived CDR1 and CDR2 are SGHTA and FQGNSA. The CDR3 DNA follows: TGTGCCAGCAGCTCATGGGGGACAGGGAGTGAAAAACTGTTTTTT. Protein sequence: CASSSWGTGSEKLFF.

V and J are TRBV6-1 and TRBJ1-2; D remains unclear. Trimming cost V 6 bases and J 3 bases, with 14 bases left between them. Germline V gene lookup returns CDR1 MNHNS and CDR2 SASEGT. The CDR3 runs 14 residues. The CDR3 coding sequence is TGTGCCAGCAGGCTGGACCGGACTGACTATGGCTACACCTTC. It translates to CASRLDRTDYGYTF.

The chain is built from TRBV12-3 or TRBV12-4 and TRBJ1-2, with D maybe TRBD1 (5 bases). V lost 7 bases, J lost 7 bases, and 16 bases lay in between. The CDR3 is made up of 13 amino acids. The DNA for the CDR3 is TGTGCCAGCACAGTGACGGGGGGACGTGGCTACACCTTC. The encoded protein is CASTVTGGRGYTF.